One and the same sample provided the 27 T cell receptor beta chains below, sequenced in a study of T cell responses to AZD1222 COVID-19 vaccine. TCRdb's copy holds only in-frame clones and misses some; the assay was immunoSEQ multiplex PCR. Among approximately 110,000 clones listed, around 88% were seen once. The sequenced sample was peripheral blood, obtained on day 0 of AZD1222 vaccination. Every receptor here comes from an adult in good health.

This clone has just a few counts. The CDR3, as DNA: TGCGCCAGCAGCCAGGACAGGAACTCCTGGGGTGGCTACACCTTC. Protein product: CASSQDRNSWGGYTF. This chain connects TRBV5-1 to TRBJ1-2, with TRBD1 identical over 7 bases. In germline, CDR1 is SGHRS, CDR2 YFSETQ. The CDR3 spans 15 residues. Trimming removed 4 bases from V and 7 bases from J; junction bases left unmatched: 13.

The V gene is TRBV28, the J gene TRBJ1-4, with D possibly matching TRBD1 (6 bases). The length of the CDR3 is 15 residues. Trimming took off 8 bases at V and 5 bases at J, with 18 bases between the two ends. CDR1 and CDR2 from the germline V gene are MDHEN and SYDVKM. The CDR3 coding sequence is TGTGCCAGCTCCCCATATAGCCAGGGGAATGAAAAACTGTTTTTT. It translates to CASSPYSQGNEKLFF.

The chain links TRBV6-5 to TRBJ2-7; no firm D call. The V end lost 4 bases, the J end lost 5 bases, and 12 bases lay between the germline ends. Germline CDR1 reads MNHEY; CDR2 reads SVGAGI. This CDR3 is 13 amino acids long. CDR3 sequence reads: CASSSYGINEQYF. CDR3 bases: TGTGCCAGCAGTTCGTATGGGATCAACGAGCAGTACTTC.

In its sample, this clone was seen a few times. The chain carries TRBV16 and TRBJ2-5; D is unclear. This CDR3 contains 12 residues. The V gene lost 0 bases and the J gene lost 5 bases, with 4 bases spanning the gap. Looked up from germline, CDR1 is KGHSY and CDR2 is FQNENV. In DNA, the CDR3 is TGTGCCAGCAGCCAATCTCGCGAGACCCAGTACTTC. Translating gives CASSQSRETQYF.

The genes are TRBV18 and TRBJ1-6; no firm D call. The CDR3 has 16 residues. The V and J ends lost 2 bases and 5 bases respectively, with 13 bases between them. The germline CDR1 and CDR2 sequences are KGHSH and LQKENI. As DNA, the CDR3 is TGTGCCAGCTCACCAATTAGGGTTCAAGATAATTCACCCCTCCACTTT. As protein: CASSPIRVQDNSPLHF.

CDR3 sequence: CAISEIGSLYGYTF. CDR3 nucleotide sequence: TGTGCCATCAGTGAGATAGGGAGCCTCTATGGCTACACCTTC. The chain links TRBV10-3 to TRBJ1-2, with D unclear. V was cut by 2 bases and J by 4 bases, with 11 bases left in between. Germline CDR1 and CDR2: ENHRY and SYGVKD. The CDR3 is made up of 14 amino acids.

The CDR3 DNA follows: TGTGCCAGTAGCTCAACAGGGGGAGGGCCCGAGCAGTACTTC. Translated, it gives CASSSTGGGPEQYF. The chain uses TRBV19 and TRBJ2-7, with D possibly TRBD1 on 8 matching bases. The germline V and J ends were trimmed by 6 bases and 6 bases, with 18 bases remaining between them. This CDR3 has 14 amino acids. Germline CDR1 and CDR2: LNHDA and SQIVND (reference sequence).

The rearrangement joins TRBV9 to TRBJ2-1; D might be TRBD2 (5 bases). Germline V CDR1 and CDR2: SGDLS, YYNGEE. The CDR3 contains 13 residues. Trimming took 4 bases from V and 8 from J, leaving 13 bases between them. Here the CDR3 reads CASSPRDGYEQFF. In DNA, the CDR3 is TGTGCCAGCAGCCCCCGGGATGGGTATGAGCAGTTCTTC.

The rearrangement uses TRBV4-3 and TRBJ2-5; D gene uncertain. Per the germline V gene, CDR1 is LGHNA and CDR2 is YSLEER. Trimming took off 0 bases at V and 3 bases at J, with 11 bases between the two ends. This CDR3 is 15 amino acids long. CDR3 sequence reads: CASSQDPGNKETQYF. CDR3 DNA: TGCGCCAGCAGCCAAGATCCGGGCAATAAAGAGACCCAGTACTTC.

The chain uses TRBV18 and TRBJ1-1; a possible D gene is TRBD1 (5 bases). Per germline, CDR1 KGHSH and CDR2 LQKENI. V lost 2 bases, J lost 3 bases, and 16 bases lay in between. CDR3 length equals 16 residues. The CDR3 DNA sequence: TGTGCCAGCTCACCAATTCAGCGAGGAGGGGACACTGAAGCTTTCTTT. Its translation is CASSPIQRGGDTEAFF.

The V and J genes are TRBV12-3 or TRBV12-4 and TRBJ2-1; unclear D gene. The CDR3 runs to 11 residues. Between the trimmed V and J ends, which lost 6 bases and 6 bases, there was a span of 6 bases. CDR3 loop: CASSEFNEQFF. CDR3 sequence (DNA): TGTGCCAGCAGCGAGTTCAATGAGCAGTTCTTC.

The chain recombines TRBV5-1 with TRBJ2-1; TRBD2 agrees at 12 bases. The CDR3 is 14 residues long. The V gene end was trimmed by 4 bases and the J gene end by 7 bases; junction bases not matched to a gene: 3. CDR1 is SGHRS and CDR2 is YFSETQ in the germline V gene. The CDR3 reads CASSRTSGVNEQFF. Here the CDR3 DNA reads TGCGCCAGCAGCCGGACTAGCGGGGTAAATGAGCAGTTCTTC. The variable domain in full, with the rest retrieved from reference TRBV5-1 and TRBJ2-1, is KAGVTQTPRYLIKTRGQQVTLSCSPISGHRSVSWYQQTPGQGLQFLFEYFSETQRNKGNFPGRFSGRQFSNSRSEMNVSTLELGDSALYLCASSRTSGVNEQFFGPGTRLTVL.

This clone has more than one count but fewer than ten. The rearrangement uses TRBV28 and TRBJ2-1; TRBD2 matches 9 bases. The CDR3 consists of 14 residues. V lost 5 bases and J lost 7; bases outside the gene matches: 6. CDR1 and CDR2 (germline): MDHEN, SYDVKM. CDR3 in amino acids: CASSLGLAWNEQFF. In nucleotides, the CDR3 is TGTGCCAGCAGTCTCGGACTAGCGTGGAATGAGCAGTTCTTC.

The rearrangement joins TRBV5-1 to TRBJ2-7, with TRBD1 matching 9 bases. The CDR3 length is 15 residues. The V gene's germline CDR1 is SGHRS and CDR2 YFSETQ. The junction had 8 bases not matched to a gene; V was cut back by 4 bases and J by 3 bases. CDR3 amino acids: CASSPGQGMGYEQYF. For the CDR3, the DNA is TGCGCCAGCAGCCCGGGACAGGGAATGGGCTACGAGCAGTACTTC.

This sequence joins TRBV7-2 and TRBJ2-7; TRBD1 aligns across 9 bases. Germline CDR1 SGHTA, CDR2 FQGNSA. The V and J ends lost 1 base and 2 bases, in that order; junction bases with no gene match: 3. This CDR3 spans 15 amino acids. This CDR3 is CASSLEGQGAYEQYF. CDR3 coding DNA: TGTGCCAGCAGCTTAGAGGGACAGGGCGCCTACGAGCAGTACTTC.

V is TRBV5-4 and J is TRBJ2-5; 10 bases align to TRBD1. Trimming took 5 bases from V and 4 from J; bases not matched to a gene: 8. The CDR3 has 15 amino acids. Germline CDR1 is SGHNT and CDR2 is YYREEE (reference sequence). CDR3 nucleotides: TGTGCCAGCAGTATAGACAGGGGGCGTCTAGAGACCCAGTACTTC. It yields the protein CASSIDRGRLETQYF.

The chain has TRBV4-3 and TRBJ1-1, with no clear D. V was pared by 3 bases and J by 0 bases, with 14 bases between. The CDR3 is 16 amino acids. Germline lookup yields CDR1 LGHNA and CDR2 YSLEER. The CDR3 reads CASSQEPYRLNTEAFF. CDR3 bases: TGCGCCAGCAGCCAGGAGCCATATAGGCTGAACACTGAAGCTTTCTTT.

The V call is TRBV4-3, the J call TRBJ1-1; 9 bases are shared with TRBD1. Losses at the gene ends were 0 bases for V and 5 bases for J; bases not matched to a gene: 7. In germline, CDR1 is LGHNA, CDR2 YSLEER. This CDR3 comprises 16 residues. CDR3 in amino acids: CASSQEKTGGRTEAFF. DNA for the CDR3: TGCGCCAGCAGCCAAGAGAAAACAGGGGGCCGTACTGAAGCTTTCTTT.

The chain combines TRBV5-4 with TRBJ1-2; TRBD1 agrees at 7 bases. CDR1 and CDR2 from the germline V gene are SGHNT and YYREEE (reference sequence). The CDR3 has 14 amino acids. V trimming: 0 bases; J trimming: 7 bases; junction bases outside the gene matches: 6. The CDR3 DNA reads TGTGCCAGCAGCTTGGACGGACAGGTCGGTGGCTACACCTTC. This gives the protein CASSLDGQVGGYTF.

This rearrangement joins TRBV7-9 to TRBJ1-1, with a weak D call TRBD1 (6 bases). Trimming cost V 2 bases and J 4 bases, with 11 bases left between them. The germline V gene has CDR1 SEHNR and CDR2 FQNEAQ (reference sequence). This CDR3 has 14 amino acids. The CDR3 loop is CASSLSGVGTEAFF. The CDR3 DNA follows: TGTGCCAGCAGCTTATCAGGGGTCGGCACTGAAGCTTTCTTT.

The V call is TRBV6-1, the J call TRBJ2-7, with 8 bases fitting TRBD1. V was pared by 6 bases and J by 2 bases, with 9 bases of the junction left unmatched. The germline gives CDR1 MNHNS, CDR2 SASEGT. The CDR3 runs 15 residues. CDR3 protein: CASRKGTGVTYEQYF. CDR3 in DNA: TGTGCCAGCAGGAAGGGGACAGGAGTCACCTACGAGCAGTACTTC.

DNA of the CDR3: TGTGCCAGCAGCTTAAGGGACAGAGCCTACGAGCAGTACTTC. Residues: CASSLRDRAYEQYF. The genes are TRBV7-8 and TRBJ2-7; TRBD1 matches at 7 bases. Germline V gene sequence: CDR1 SGHVS, CDR2 FQNEAQ. J lost 2 bases, V lost 2 bases, and 3 bases had no gene match. The CDR3 is 14 residues long.

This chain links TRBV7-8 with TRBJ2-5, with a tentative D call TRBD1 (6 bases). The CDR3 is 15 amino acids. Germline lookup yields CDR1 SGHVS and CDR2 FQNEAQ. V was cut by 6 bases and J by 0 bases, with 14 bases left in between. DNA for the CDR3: TGTGCCAGCAGACCCGGACAGTTATACCAAGAGACCCAGTACTTC. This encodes CASRPGQLYQETQYF. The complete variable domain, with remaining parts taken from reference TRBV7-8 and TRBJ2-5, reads GAGVSQSPRYKVAKRGQDVALRCDPISGHVSLFWYQQALGQGPEFLTYFQNEAQLDKSGLPSDRFFAERPEGSVSTLKIQRTQQEDSAVYLCASRPGQLYQETQYFGPGTRLLVL.

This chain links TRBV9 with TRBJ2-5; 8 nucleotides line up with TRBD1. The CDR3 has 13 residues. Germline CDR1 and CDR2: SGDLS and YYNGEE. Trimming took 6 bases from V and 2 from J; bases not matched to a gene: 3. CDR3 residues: CASTRTGQETQYF. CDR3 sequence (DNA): TGTGCCAGCACCAGGACAGGGCAAGAGACCCAGTACTTC.

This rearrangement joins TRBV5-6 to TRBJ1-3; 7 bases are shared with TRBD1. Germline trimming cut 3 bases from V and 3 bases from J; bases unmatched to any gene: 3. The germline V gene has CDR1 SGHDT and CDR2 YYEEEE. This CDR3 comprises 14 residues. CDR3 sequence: CASSSRGLGNTIYF. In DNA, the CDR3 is TGTGCCAGCAGCTCGAGGGGGCTTGGAAACACCATATATTTT. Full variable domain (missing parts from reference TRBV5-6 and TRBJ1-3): DAGVTQSPTHLIKTRGQQVTLRCSPKSGHDTVSWYQQALGQGPQFIFQYYEEEERQRGNFPDRFSGHQFPNYSSELNVNALLLGDSALYLCASSSRGLGNTIYFGEGSWLTVV.

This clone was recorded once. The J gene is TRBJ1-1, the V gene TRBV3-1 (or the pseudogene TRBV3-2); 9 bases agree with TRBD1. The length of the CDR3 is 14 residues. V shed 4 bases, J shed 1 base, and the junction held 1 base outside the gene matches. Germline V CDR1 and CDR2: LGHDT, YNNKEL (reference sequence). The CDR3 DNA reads TGTGCCAGCAGCCCGACAGGGGGGAACACTGAAGCTTTCTTT. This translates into CASSPTGGNTEAFF.

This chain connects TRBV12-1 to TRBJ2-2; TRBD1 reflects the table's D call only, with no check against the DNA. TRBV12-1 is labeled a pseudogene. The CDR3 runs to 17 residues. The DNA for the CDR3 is TGTGCCAGCAGCTTTGCCCAGGACAGCAGATACACCGGGGAGCTGTTTTTT. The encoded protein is CASSFAQDSRYTGELFF.